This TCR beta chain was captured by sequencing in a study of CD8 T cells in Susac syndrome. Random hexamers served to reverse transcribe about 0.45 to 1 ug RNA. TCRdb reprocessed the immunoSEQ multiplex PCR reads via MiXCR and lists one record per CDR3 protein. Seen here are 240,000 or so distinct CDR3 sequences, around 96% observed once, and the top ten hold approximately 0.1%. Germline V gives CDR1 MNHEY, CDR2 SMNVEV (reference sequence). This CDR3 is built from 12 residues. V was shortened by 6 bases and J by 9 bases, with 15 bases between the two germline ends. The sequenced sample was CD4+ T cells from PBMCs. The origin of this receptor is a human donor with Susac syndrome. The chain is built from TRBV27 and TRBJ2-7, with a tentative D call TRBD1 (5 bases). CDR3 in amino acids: CASSRDQGRQYF. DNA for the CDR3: TGTGCCAGCAGCCGTGACCAGGGCAGGCAGTACTTC.